This T cell receptor (beta chain) was identified in a study of response to subunit inactivated influenza vaccine. Findings and caveats of the study: Each seasonal influenza vaccination, the authors suggested, recruits few new T cells.

TCRdb used MiXCR to reprocess the RT-PCR reads, holding one entry per CDR3 protein. The sample has 650,000 to 700,000 distinct CDR3 sequences, 15% to 18% seen once. This clonotype was seen a handful of times. As yet, its antigen is unknown. The sequences come from PBMCs from blood, collected 11 to 12 days after vaccination. The sequence derives from a man in his forties or fifties who received an inactivated influenza vaccine.

In DNA, the CDR3 is TGTGCCAGCAGCCCCTTCCAGGGGGGTGGAAGCACAGATACGCAGTATTTT. It is translated as CASSPFQGGGSTDTQYF. V gene TRBV14 combines with J gene TRBJ2-3; possibly TRBD1 for D (7 bases). Per the germline V gene, CDR1 is SGHDN and CDR2 is FVKESK. This CDR3 contains 17 residues. Deletions cut 4 bases from V and 0 bases from J, with 17 bases between.